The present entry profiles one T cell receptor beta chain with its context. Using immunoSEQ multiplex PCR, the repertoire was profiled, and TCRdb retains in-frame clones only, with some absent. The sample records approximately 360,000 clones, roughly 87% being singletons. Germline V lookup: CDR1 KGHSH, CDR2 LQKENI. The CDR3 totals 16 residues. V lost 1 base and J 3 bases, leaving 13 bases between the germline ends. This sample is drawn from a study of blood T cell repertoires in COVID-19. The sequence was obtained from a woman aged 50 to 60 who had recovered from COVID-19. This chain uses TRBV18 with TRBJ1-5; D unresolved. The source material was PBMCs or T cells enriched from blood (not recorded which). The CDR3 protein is CASSPRQADFNQPQHF. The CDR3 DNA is TGTGCCAGCTCACCACGGCAGGCCGATTTCAATCAGCCCCAGCATTTT.